Following are 2 T cell receptor beta chains from one sample sequenced in a study of blood T cell repertoires in COVID-19. Profiling relied on immunoSEQ multiplex PCR, and the TCRdb table lists in-frame clones only, not all of them. The sample carries about 270,000 clones, approximately 91% recorded once. The material sequenced was PBMCs or T cells enriched from blood (not recorded which). Every receptor here comes from a woman in her thirties or forties with acute COVID-19.

This clone occurred once. The genes are TRBV13 and TRBJ1-1, with a tentative D call TRBD1 (6 bases). V shed 5 bases and J shed 6 bases, with 22 bases lying between them. From germline, CDR1 is PRHDT and CDR2 FYEKMQ (reference sequence). The CDR3 has 16 residues. The CDR3 DNA reads as TGTGCCAGCAGCCCCCGACTCGGGGGGCTTACGTCTGAAGCTTTCTTT. It encodes CASSPRLGGLTSEAFF. Complete variable domain (other parts from reference TRBV13 and TRBJ1-1): AAGVIQSPRHLIKEKRETATLKCYPIPRHDTVYWYQQGPGQDPQFLISFYEKMQSDKGSIPDRFSAQQFSDYHSELNMSSLELGDSALYFCASSPRLGGLTSEAFFGQGTRLTVV.

The gene calls are TRBV9 and TRBJ2-4, with 9 bases aligning to TRBD2. Germline-derived CDR1 and CDR2 are SGDLS and YYNGEE. The trim removed 0 bases at V and 5 bases at J, leaving 3 bases unmatched. There are 15 residues in the CDR3. The CDR3: CASSVEVAGENIQYF. In nucleotides, the CDR3 is TGTGCCAGCAGCGTAGAGGTAGCGGGAGAAAACATTCAGTACTTC.